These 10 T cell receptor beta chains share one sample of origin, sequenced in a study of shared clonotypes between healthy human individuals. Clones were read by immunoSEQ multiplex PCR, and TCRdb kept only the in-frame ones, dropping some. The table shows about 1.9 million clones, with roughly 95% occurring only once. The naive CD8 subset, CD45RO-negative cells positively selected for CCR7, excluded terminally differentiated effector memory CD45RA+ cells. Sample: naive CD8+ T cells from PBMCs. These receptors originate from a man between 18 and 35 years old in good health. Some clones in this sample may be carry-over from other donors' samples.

Here the CDR3 DNA reads TGTGCCAGCAGCCGCAGTGAGACCCAGTACTTC. It yields the protein CASSRSETQYF. The rearrangement links TRBV9 to TRBJ2-5; D remains unclear. The germline gives CDR1 SGDLS, CDR2 YYNGEE. The V gene lost 4 bases and the J gene lost 5 bases, with 6 bases spanning the gap. This CDR3 comprises 11 residues.

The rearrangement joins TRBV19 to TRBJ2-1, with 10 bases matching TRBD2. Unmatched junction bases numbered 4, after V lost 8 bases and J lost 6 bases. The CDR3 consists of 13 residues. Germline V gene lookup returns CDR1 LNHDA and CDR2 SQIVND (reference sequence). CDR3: CASGAGGRNEQFF. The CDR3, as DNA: TGTGCCAGTGGAGCGGGAGGGCGCAATGAGCAGTTCTTC.

CDR3 sequence: CASSLYRGVNIQYF. Here the CDR3 DNA reads TGTGCCAGCAGCTTGTATAGGGGGGTAAACATTCAGTACTTC. V and J are TRBV5-4 and TRBJ2-4; either TRBD1 or TRBD2 may fit D (6 bases each). The V end lost 1 base, the J end lost 6 bases, and 11 bases lay between the germline ends. Per germline, CDR1 SGHNT and CDR2 YYREEE (reference sequence). The CDR3 extends over 14 amino acids.

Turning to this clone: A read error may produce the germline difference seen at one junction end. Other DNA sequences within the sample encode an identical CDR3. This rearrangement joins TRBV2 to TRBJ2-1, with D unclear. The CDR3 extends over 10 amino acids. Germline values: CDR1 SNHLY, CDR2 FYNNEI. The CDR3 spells CASSDYEQFF. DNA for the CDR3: TGTGCCAGTAGTGACTATGAGCAGTTCTTC. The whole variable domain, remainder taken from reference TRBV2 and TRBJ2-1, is EPEVTQTPSHQVTQMGQEVILRCVPISNHLYFYWYRQILGQKVEFLVSFYNNEISEKSEIFDDQFSVERPDGSNFTLKIRSTKLEDSAMYFCASSDYEQFFGPGTRLTVL.

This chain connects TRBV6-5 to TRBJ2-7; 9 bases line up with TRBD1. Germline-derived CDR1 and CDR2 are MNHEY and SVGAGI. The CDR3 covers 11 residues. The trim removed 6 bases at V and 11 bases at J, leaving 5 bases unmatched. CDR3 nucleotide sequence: TGTGCCAGCAGCCGACAGGGGGAGGAGTACTTC. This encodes CASSRQGEEYF.

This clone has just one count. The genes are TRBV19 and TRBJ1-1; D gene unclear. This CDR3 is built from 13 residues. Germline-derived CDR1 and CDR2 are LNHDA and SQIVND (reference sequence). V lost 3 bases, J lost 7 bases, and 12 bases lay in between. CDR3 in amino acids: CASSIWAGNEAFF. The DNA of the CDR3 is TGTGCCAGTAGTATTTGGGCGGGGAATGAAGCTTTCTTT.

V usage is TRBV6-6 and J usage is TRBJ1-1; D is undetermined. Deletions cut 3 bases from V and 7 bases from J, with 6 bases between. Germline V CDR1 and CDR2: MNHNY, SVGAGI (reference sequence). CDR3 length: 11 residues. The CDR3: CASSYRGEAFF. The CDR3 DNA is TGTGCCAGCAGTTATCGGGGTGAAGCTTTCTTT.

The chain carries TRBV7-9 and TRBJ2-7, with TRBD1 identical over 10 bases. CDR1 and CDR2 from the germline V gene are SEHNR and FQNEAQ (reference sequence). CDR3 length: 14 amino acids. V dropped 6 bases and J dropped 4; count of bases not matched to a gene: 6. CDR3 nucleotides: TGTGCCAGCAGACAGGCGGGACAGGGGTACGAGCAGTACTTC. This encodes CASRQAGQGYEQYF.

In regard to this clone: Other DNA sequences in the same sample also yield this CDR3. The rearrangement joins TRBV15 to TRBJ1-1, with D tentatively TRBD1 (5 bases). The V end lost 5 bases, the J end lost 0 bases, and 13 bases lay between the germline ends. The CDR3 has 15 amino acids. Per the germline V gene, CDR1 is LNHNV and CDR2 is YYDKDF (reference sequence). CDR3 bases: TGTGCCACCAGCCGCGGGACGGGATTGAACACTGAAGCTTTCTTT. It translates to CATSRGTGLNTEAFF.

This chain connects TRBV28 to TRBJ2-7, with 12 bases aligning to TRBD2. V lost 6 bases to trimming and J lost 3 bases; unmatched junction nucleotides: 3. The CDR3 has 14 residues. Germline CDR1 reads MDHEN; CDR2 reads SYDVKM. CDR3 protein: CASRWTSGDYEQYF. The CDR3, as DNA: TGTGCCAGCAGATGGACTAGCGGGGACTACGAGCAGTACTTC.